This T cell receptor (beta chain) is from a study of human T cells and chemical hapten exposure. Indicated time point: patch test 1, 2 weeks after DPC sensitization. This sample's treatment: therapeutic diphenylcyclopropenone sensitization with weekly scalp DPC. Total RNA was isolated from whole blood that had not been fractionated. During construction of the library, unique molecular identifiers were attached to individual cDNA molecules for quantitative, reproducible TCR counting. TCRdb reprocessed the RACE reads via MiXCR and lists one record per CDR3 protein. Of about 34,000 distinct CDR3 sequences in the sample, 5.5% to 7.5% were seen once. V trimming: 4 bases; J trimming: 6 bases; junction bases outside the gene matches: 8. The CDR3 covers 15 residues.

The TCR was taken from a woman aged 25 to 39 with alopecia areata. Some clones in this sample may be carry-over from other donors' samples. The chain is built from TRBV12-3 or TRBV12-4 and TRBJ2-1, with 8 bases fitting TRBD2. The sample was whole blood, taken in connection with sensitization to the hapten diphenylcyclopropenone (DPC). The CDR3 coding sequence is TGTGCCAGCAGTTCATCCGGGACTAGAGGCAATGAGCAGTTCTTC. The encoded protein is CASSSSGTRGNEQFF.